This TCR beta chain was recorded in a study of T-cell reconstitution after alpha-beta-depleted transplantation in children. The CDR3 loop spans 14 amino acids. Germline V gene data show CDR1 as GTSNPN and CDR2 as SVGIG (reference sequence). Trimming at V came to 5 bases and at J to 4 bases, leaving 8 bases not matched to a gene. This clonotype was recorded many times. This sample's TCRbeta library carried unique molecular identifier barcodes. TCRdb passed the PCR reads through MiXCR, listing each CDR3 protein once. Of 170,000 or so distinct CDR3 sequences in the sample, about 6.4% are singletons; the top ten hold 3% to 3.5%.

The chain employs TRBV30 and TRBJ2-1; 7 bases map to TRBD2. The input for sequencing was PBMCs from the stem cell graft donor, taken from the stem cell graft. The TCR originated in a human donor who donated a stem cell graft to a child with Wiskott-Aldrich syndrome. CDR3: CAWGGTTRYNEQFF. CDR3 coding DNA: TGTGCCTGGGGTGGGACTACCCGGTACAATGAGCAGTTCTTC.